This T cell receptor (beta chain) comes out of a study of cytomegalovirus exposure and HLA in healthy donors. V was trimmed by 3 bases and J by 3 bases, leaving 6 bases between them. The CDR3 has 12 residues. From germline, CDR1 is SGHDN and CDR2 FVKESK. The assay was immunoSEQ multiplex PCR, and TCRdb's table has in-frame clones only and misses some. In the table there are some 210,000 clones, roughly 83% of which are singletons. The chain couples TRBV14 to TRBJ2-7; D not certain. This receptor was identified in a woman aged 18 to 35 in good health and CMV-seronegative. Sample: PBMCs. CDR3 sequence: CASSQVVYEQYF. CDR3 DNA: TGTGCCAGCAGCCAGGTCGTCTACGAGCAGTACTTC.